One and the same sample provided the 25 T cell receptor beta chains below, sequenced in a study of blood T cell repertoires in COVID-19. Only in-frame clones appear in the TCRdb table, and some are missing; sequencing was by immunoSEQ multiplex PCR. The sample has approximately 120,000 clones, approximately 87% seen once. Sequenced material: peripheral blood. These TCRs come from a man in his forties or fifties with acute or convalescent COVID-19.

V usage is TRBV18 and J usage is TRBJ1-5; possibly TRBD1 for D (5 bases). Trimming shortened V by 3 bases and J by 4 bases, and 13 bases separated the two germline ends. In germline, CDR1 is KGHSH, CDR2 LQKENI. The length of the CDR3 is 15 residues. CDR3 nucleotides: TGTGCCAGCTCACCCGGCCGGGGGAATAATCAGCCCCAGCATTTT. Encoded protein: CASSPGRGNNQPQHF. Variable domain in full (rest from reference TRBV18 and TRBJ1-5): NAGVMQNPRHLVRRRGQEARLRCSPMKGHSHVYWYRQLPEEGLKFMVYLQKENIIDESGMPKERFSAEFPKEGPSILRIQQVVRGDSAAYFCASSPGRGNNQPQHFGDGTRLSIL.

CDR3 protein: CASSGGWAYEQYF. The CDR3 region has the DNA TGTGCCAGTAGTGGGGGCTGGGCCTACGAGCAGTACTTC. The V and J genes are TRBV19 and TRBJ2-7, with D possibly being TRBD1 (6 bases). V gave up 5 bases and J gave up 2 bases, with 10 bases separating them. Germline V gene sequence: CDR1 LNHDA, CDR2 SQIVND (reference sequence). The CDR3 totals 13 residues.

V and J are TRBV6-6 and TRBJ1-1; D ambiguous. Germline assignment: CDR1 MNHNY and CDR2 SVGAGI (reference sequence). V gave up 6 bases and J gave up 1 base, with 12 bases separating them. This CDR3 region has 14 residues. The CDR3 nucleotides read TGTGCCAGCAGCTCCCGGGCGGGGAACACTGAAGCTTTCTTT. Its translation is CASSSRAGNTEAFF.

The gene calls are TRBV9 and TRBJ2-1; a possible D gene is TRBD2 (6 bases). Germline values: CDR1 SGDLS, CDR2 YYNGEE. Trimming left V 0 bases short and J 6 bases short, with 19 bases between. This CDR3 is built from 17 residues. The CDR3 reads CASSVAPTSRFGNEQFF. In DNA form, the CDR3 reads TGTGCCAGCAGCGTAGCCCCTACTAGCAGGTTTGGCAATGAGCAGTTCTTC.

V gene TRBV6-6 combines with J gene TRBJ2-7, with 10 bases matching TRBD2. CDR1 is MNHNY and CDR2 is SVGAGI in the germline V gene (reference sequence). The ends lost 6 bases at V and 2 bases at J; junction bases unmatched: 4. The CDR3 has 14 residues. The CDR3 sequence is CASSEREGTYEQYF. In nucleotides, the CDR3 is TGTGCCAGCAGCGAGCGGGAGGGAACCTACGAGCAGTACTTC.

The chain combines TRBV28 with TRBJ1-4; 10 bases line up with TRBD1. The CDR3 is made up of 15 amino acids. CDR1 is MDHEN, CDR2 SYDVKM, per germline. V shed 7 bases, J shed 7 bases, and the junction held 9 bases outside the gene matches. CDR3 nucleotide sequence: TGTGCCAGCAACATGGGGGGACAGGGGTTTGAAAAACTGTTTTTT. Its protein product is CASNMGGQGFEKLFF.

This clone was observed once. V gene TRBV2 combines with J gene TRBJ2-1; 7 bases align to TRBD1. V shed 2 bases and J 7 bases; nucleotides not matched to a gene: 5. The CDR3 spans 14 residues. Germline V gives CDR1 SNHLY, CDR2 FYNNEI. The DNA for the CDR3 is TGTGCCAGCAGTGAACGCCGACAGGGTAATGAGCAGTTCTTC. It encodes CASSERRQGNEQFF.

V usage is TRBV6-5 and J usage is TRBJ2-7, with TRBD1 identical over 10 bases. Germline V gene lookup returns CDR1 MNHEY and CDR2 SVGAGI. J gave up 4 bases and V 4 bases, and 4 bases lay outside the gene matches. This CDR3 has 14 amino acids. Here the CDR3 reads CASSLTGGTYEQYF. The CDR3 DNA reads as TGTGCCAGCAGTTTGACAGGGGGCACGTACGAGCAGTACTTC.

In its sample, this clone was seen a few times. The V and J genes are TRBV7-2 and TRBJ2-2; 10 bases are shared with TRBD2. The CDR3 contains 17 residues. V lost 1 base, J lost 7 bases, and 9 bases stayed unmatched. The V gene's germline CDR1 is SGHTA and CDR2 FQGNSA. The CDR3 is CASSLGASGSLVGELFF. The CDR3 coding sequence is TGTGCCAGCAGCTTAGGGGCTAGCGGGAGCCTAGTCGGGGAGCTGTTTTTT.

The chain has TRBV6-2 or TRBV6-3 and TRBJ2-7; 16 nucleotides align to TRBD2. CDR3 length equals 17 residues. CDR1 MNHEY and CDR2 SVGEGT come from the germline V gene. J was trimmed by 5 bases and V by 5 bases; bases with no gene match: 9. CDR3 loop: CASSPGLAGGPLHEQYF. The CDR3 nucleotides are TGTGCCAGCAGTCCGGGACTAGCGGGAGGGCCGTTACACGAGCAGTACTTC.

The rearrangement joins TRBV2 to TRBJ1-2, with 8 bases matching TRBD1. Germline CDR1 is SNHLY and CDR2 is FYNNEI. Losses at the gene ends were 4 bases for V and 2 bases for J; bases not matched to a gene: 6. This CDR3 has 15 residues. The CDR3 region is CASSGGQVENYGYTF. The CDR3 DNA sequence: TGTGCCAGCAGTGGGGGACAGGTGGAGAACTATGGCTACACCTTC. Full variable domain (missing parts from reference TRBV2 and TRBJ1-2): EPEVTQTPSHQVTQMGQEVILRCVPISNHLYFYWYRQILGQKVEFLVSFYNNEISEKSEIFDDQFSVERPDGSNFTLKIRSTKLEDSAMYFCASSGGQVENYGYTFGSGTRLTVV.

The table lists this clone with a count of one. The V and J genes are TRBV5-1 and TRBJ2-6; 8 bases map to TRBD1. Germline trimming cut 4 bases from V and 0 bases from J; bases unmatched to any gene: 12. CDR1 is SGHRS and CDR2 is YFSETQ in the germline V gene. The CDR3 is made up of 19 amino acids. CDR3 in amino acids: CASSPKSGQVVSGANVLTF. Written as DNA, the CDR3 is TGCGCCAGCAGCCCCAAATCGGGACAGGTCGTCTCTGGGGCCAACGTCCTGACTTTC.

The chain employs TRBV4-1 and TRBJ1-1, with D possibly being TRBD1 (5 bases). The CDR3 runs to 15 residues. V was pared by 5 bases and J by 0 bases, with 13 bases between. Per the germline V gene, CDR1 is MGHRA and CDR2 is YSYEKL. CDR3 nucleotides: TGCGCCAGCAGCTTCGGCGGGGGGATGAACACTGAAGCTTTCTTT. Amino acids: CASSFGGGMNTEAFF.

The V gene is TRBV6-4, the J gene TRBJ2-3, with 9 bases matching TRBD2. After removal of 0 bases from V and 3 bases from J, the junction contained 10 bases not matched to a gene. Germline-derived CDR1 and CDR2 are MRHNA and SNTAGT. The CDR3 sequence is 18 residues long. The CDR3: CASSDSSLAGELTDTQYF. The CDR3 DNA reads as TGTGCCAGCAGTGACTCCTCTTTAGCGGGAGAGTTGACAGATACGCAGTATTTT.

This chain links TRBV5-6 with TRBJ1-1; 7 bases are a match to TRBD1. The germline gives CDR1 SGHDT, CDR2 YYEEEE. This CDR3 contains 16 residues. The J segment lost 1 base and the V segment lost 5 bases, leaving 11 bases of the junction unmatched. The CDR3 here is CASRTAIGTENTEAFF. CDR3 nucleotides: TGTGCCAGCAGAACGGCGATTGGGACAGAGAACACTGAAGCTTTCTTT.

The gene calls are TRBV6-5 and TRBJ1-5; 7 positions match TRBD1. Trimming took 4 bases from V and 7 from J; bases not matched to a gene: 4. The CDR3 is 13 amino acids. CDR1 MNHEY and CDR2 SVGAGI come from the germline V gene. CDR3 loop: CASSSNRGQPQHF. The CDR3 DNA reads TGTGCCAGCAGTTCGAACAGGGGCCAGCCCCAGCATTTT.

The V gene is TRBV6-5, the J gene TRBJ1-3; a weak D match, TRBD1 (5 bases). The CDR3 covers 14 residues. V shed 5 bases and J shed 2 bases, with 10 bases lying between them. In germline, CDR1 is MNHEY, CDR2 SVGAGI. The CDR3, as DNA: TGTGCCAGCAGTCCAGGGTCGGCTGGAAACACCATATATTTT. It yields the protein CASSPGSAGNTIYF.

This clone is a singleton in its sample. Written as DNA, the CDR3 is TGTGCCAGCAGTTCGGGACTAGCGGGAGAGACCCAGTACTTC. Translation: CASSSGLAGETQYF. The chain links TRBV6-5 to TRBJ2-5, with 12 bases fitting TRBD2. CDR3 size: 14 residues. Germline CDR1 and CDR2: MNHEY and SVGAGI. Trimming cost V 4 bases and J 4 bases; bases outside gene matches: 1.

This chain uses TRBV6-5 with TRBJ2-7; possibly TRBD2 for D (5 bases). V lost 6 bases to trimming and J lost 1 base, with 13 bases between them. The CDR3 is made up of 14 amino acids. Germline assignment: CDR1 MNHEY and CDR2 SVGAGI. CDR3: CASSWSSVSYEQYF. The CDR3 coding sequence is TGTGCCAGCAGCTGGAGTAGCGTATCCTACGAGCAGTACTTC.

This clone was observed once. The genes are TRBV10-3 and TRBJ1-4, with TRBD1 as a possible D gene (5 bases). Germline values: CDR1 ENHRY, CDR2 SYGVKD. The CDR3 runs 15 residues. V lost 10 bases and J lost 5, with 20 bases in between. This CDR3 reads CATARGEIGNEKLFF. CDR3 in DNA: TGTGCCACCGCTCGGGGGGAGATTGGGAATGAAAAACTGTTTTTT.

V is TRBV7-6 and J is TRBJ1-1, with 9 bases that match TRBD1. The CDR3 totals 13 residues. Germline V gives CDR1 SGHVS, CDR2 FNYEAQ. Trimming removed 6 bases from V and 8 bases from J; junction bases left unmatched: 7. CDR3 nucleotides: TGTGCCAGCAGTTATGTTGGGACAGGGGAAGCTTTCTTT. Translated: CASSYVGTGEAFF.

The rearrangement joins TRBV6-1 to TRBJ2-2, with 8 bases fitting TRBD1. Germline CDR1 and CDR2: MNHNS and SASEGT. This CDR3 contains 17 residues. V lost 1 base and J lost 2; bases outside the gene matches: 6. The CDR3, as DNA: TGTGCCAGCAGTGAAGTGGGGACAGGCGGAAACACCGGGGAGCTGTTTTTT. Encoded protein: CASSEVGTGGNTGELFF.

The chain employs TRBV11-3 and TRBJ2-5; D gene uncertain. Trimming shortened V by 6 bases and J by 4 bases, and 9 bases separated the two germline ends. Germline loops: CDR1 SGHNT, CDR2 YENEEA. This CDR3 is built from 12 residues. The CDR3 sequence is CASSSVAETQYF. The CDR3 DNA reads as TGTGCCAGCAGTTCAGTCGCAGAGACCCAGTACTTC.

The chain links TRBV10-1 to TRBJ2-1, with 9 positions matching TRBD1. J gave up 7 bases and V 4 bases, and 14 bases lay outside the gene matches. Germline V lookup: CDR1 WNHNN, CDR2 SYGVQD (reference sequence). The CDR3 contains 17 residues. The CDR3 loop is CASSARFKGTGLNEQFF. The CDR3 coding sequence is TGCGCCAGCAGTGCAAGATTCAAGGGGACAGGGCTTAATGAGCAGTTCTTC.

The chain links TRBV4-3 to TRBJ2-7; 9 positions agree with TRBD2. The V and J ends lost 0 bases and 2 bases, in that order; junction bases with no gene match: 5. The CDR3 has 16 residues. The germline V gene encodes CDR1 LGHNA and CDR2 YSLEER. The CDR3 sequence: CASSQELAGATYEQYF. DNA for the CDR3: TGCGCCAGCAGCCAAGAGTTAGCGGGAGCAACCTACGAGCAGTACTTC.